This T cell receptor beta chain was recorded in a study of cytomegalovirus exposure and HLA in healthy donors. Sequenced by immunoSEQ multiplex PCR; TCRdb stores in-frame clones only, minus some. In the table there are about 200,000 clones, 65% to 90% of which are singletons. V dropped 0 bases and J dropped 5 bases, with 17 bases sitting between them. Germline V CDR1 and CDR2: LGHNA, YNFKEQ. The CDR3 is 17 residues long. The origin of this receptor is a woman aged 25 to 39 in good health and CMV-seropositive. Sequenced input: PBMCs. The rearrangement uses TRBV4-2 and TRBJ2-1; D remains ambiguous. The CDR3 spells CASSQDPTPIPNNEQFF. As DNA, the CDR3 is TGTGCCAGCAGCCAAGATCCCACTCCGATACCAAACAATGAGCAGTTCTTC.